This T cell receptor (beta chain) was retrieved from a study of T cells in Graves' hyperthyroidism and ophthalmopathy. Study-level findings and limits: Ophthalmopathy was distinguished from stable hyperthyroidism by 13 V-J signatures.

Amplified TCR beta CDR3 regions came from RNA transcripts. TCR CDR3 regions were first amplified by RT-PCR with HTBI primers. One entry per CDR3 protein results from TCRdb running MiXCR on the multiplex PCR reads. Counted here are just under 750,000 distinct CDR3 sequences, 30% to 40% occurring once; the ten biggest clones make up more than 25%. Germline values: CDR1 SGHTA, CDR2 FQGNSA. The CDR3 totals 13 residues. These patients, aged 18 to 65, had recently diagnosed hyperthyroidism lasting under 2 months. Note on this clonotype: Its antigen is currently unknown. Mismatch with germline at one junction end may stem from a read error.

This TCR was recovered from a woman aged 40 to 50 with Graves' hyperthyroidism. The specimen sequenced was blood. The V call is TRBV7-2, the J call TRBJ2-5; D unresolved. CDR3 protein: CASSQRLQETQYF. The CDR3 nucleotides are TGCGCCAGCAGCCAACGGCTCCAAGAGACCCAGTACTTC.